The sequence of this T cell receptor beta chain was determined in a study of human T cells and chemical hapten exposure (dated by TCRdb to the early 2020s). Regarding the complete study: For sensitization, 2% DPC in acetone was applied to a 2 cm by 2 cm area of upper inner arm skin. Weekly therapeutic DPC doses were additionally applied to the scalp of patients throughout the roughly 23-week study period. Patch testing on the upper back used Finn chambers containing 0.01% DPC, with scoring done after 6 days according to International Contact Dermatitis Research Group standards. The mostly female patient cohort included alopecia areata with under or over 50% scalp involvement, alopecia totalis and alopecia universalis. Libraries were combined into a pool for sequencing, and differences in TCR yield between samples came mainly from small differences in library volumes within the pool. Peripheral blood TCR repertoire changes were tracked in vivo in alopecia patients during primary and secondary sensitization to the hapten diphenylcyclopropenone (DPC). Blood samples were taken from patients before sensitization (week 0) and at 2, 6 and about 24 weeks after DPC sensitization. Approximately 28 alopecia patients provided blood for TCR sequencing at one to four time points (pre-sensitization, 2, 6 and 24 weeks). Here is what the overall study found, with its caveats: Significantly more large CDR3 similarity clusters were formed by expanded TCRs than by pre-sensitization or healthy control sets, consistent with antigen-driven responses. Alopecia, a presumed autoimmune disease, was present in all patients, so the immune response of the patients might differ from that of healthy individuals. Repeated subsampling changed both the strength of the expansion versus patch-test correlation and the threshold at which that correlation became significant. The number of TCRs above 1 in 1000 frequency did not change with DPC sensitization; there was no evidence of global repertoire structure alterations. A positive correlation was found between the number of PT1 expanded TCRs and patch test score, with significance reached at thresholds 8, 16 and 32 but not 4.

The time point label here, explained by the study, means: patch test 2, 6 weeks after DPC sensitization. What the treatment or condition label conveys for this sample: therapeutic diphenylcyclopropenone sensitization with weekly scalp DPC. Blood at each patch-test visit was drawn before the patch test was applied. To be eligible, patients had to be aged 18 to 70, diagnosed with alopecia and judged suitable for DPC therapy, while pregnant patients were excluded. Total RNA was extracted from unfractionated whole blood collected in Tempus Blood RNA tubes. CDR1 MDHEN and CDR2 SYDVKM were looked up in the germline V gene. Inclusive of the bounding cysteine and phenylalanine, the CDR3 is 17 residues long. Kept here is only the CDR3 DNA, which spans 51 bases and is read in frame from base 1. Trimming leaves V shorter by 6 bases and J shorter by 4 bases, with the junction holding 12 bases beyond the gene matches.

Libraries were made using RACE. Reads for this sample came from a NextSeq 500. Library preparation attached unique molecular identifiers to individual cDNA molecules for quantitative, reproducible TCR counting. Both TCR alpha and TCR beta chains were sequenced from each blood RNA sample. The authors' pipeline ran thus. Samples had a median of approximately 96,000 TCRs, with a range from 23,224 to 690,600. The Decombinator software suite was used to annotate V, J and CDR3 in the TCR reads. To make PS versus PT1 abundance plots, every sample was subsampled to the same number of TCRs (28,000). Expanded TCRs were defined as absent before sensitization and observed at least eight times at the 2-week time point. The raw public reads went through TCRdb reprocessing: fastp at Q25, MiXCR clone calling, in-frame beta chains kept. Entries that share a CDR3 protein sequence are merged under the most common genes and DNA. In this record, the V and J calls reflect TCRdb's handling and not the investigators' own analysis. The table for this sample lists about 94,000 distinct CDR3 sequences; 9% to 9.5% of them were counted only once. The ten largest clones represent about 2% of the sample.

On this clonotype: The specificity of this receptor is unknown. No clone much larger than this one lies a single base away; base qualities are absent.

Sequenced here: whole blood, sampled in connection with sensitization to the hapten diphenylcyclopropenone (DPC). Rearrangement joined TRBV28 to TRBJ1-1, with 12 central nucleotides matching TRBD1. This TCR was recovered from a middle-aged woman with alopecia areata. Some clones in this sample may be carry-over from other donors' samples. Here the CDR3 is given as CASRPPGQGAFGTEAFF. The sequence in DNA is TGTGCCAGCAGACCCCCGGGACAGGGGGCGTTTGGCACTGAAGCTTTCTTT. Reference TRBV28 and TRBJ1-1 proteins supply the regions before and after the CDR3; the full variable domain is: DVKVTQSSRYLVKRTGEKVFLECVQDMDHENMFWYRQDPGLGLRLIYFSYDVKMKEKGDIPEGYSVSREKKERFSLILESASTNQTSMYLCASRPPGQGAFGTEAFFGQGTRLTVV.